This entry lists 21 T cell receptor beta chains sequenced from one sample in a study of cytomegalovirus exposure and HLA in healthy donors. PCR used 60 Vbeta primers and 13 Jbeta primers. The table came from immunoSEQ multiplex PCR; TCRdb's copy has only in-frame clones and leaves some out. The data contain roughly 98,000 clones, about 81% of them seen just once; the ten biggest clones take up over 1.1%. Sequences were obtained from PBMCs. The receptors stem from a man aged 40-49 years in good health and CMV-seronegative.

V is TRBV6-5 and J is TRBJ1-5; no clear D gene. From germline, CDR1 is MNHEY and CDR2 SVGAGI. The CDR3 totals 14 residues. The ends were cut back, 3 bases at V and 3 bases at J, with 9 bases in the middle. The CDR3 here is CASSYSGVNQPQHF. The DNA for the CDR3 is TGTGCCAGCAGTTATAGCGGGGTCAATCAGCCCCAGCATTTT.

The CDR3 reads CASSEQVSGNTIYF. CDR3 nucleotides: TGTGCCAGCAGTGAACAGGTCTCTGGAAACACCATATATTTT. V usage is TRBV6-1 and J usage is TRBJ1-3; D is undetermined. V was trimmed by 2 bases and J by 0 bases, leaving 5 bases between them. CDR1 is MNHNS and CDR2 is SASEGT in the germline V gene. CDR3 size: 14 residues.

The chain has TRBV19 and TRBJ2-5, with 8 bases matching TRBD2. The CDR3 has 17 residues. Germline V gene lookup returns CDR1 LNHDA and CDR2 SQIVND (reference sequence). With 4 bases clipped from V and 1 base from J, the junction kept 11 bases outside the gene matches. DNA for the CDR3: TGTGCCAGTAGTACGGGGGGGGCTCGGGGTCGCCAAGAGACCCAGTACTTC. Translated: CASSTGGARGRQETQYF.

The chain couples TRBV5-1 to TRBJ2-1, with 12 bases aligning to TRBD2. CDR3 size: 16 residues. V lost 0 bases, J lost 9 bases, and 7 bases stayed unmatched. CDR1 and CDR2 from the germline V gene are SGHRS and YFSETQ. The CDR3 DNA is TGCGCCAGCAGCTTGGGGCTAGCGGGGGGGAGTAGTGAGCAGTTCTTC. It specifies CASSLGLAGGSSEQFF.

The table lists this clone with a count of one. DNA for the CDR3: TGTGCCAGCAGCCCGGAGAGTGGCTATGGCTACACCTTC. Encoded protein: CASSPESGYGYTF. This chain links TRBV7-8 with TRBJ1-2; no clear D. Germline CDR1 SGHVS, CDR2 FQNEAQ. The CDR3 runs 13 residues. Between the trimmed V and J ends, which lost 5 bases and 4 bases, there was a span of 11 bases.

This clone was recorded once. Here the CDR3 reads CSARLYNEQFF. CDR3 DNA: TGCAGTGCTAGATTATACAATGAGCAGTTCTTC. The V and J genes are TRBV20-1 and TRBJ2-1, with D unclear. The V gene lost 2 bases and the J gene lost 4 bases, with 3 bases spanning the gap. Germline CDR1 is DFQATT and CDR2 is SNEGSKA (reference sequence). This CDR3 has 11 residues.

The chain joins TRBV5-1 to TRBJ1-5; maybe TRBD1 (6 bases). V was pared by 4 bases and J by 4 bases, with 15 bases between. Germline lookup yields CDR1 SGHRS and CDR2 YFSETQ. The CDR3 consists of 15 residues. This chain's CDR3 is CASSPRGENNQPQHF. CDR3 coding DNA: TGCGCCAGCAGCCCCAGGGGCGAAAATAATCAGCCCCAGCATTTT. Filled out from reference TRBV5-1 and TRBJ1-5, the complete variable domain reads KAGVTQTPRYLIKTRGQQVTLSCSPISGHRSVSWYQQTPGQGLQFLFEYFSETQRNKGNFPGRFSGRQFSNSRSEMNVSTLELGDSALYLCASSPRGENNQPQHFGDGTRLSIL.

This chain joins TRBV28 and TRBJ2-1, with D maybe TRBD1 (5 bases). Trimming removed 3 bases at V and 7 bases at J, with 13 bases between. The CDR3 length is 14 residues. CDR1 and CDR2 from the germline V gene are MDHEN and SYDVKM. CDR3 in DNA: TGTGCCAGCAGTTTTAACAACCAGGGAAATGAGCAGTTCTTC. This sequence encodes CASSFNNQGNEQFF.

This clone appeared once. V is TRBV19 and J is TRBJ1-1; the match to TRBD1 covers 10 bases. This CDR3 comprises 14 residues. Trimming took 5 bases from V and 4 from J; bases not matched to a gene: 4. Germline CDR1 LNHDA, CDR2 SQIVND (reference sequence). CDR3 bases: TGTGCCAGTAGTGACAGGGGGCGCGGCACTGAAGCTTTCTTT. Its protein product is CASSDRGRGTEAFF. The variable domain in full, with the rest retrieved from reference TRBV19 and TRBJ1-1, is DGGITQSPKYLFRKEGQNVTLSCEQNLNHDAMYWYRQDPGQGLRLIYYSQIVNDFQKGDIAEGYSVSREKKESFPLTVTSAQKNPTAFYLCASSDRGRGTEAFFGQGTRLTVV.

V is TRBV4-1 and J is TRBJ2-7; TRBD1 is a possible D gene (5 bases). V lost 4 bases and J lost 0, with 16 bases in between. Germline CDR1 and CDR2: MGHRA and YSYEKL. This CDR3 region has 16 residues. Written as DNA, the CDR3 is TGCGCCAGCAGCCCTATGCATGGGGCGAGCTCCTACGAGCAGTACTTC. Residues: CASSPMHGASSYEQYF.

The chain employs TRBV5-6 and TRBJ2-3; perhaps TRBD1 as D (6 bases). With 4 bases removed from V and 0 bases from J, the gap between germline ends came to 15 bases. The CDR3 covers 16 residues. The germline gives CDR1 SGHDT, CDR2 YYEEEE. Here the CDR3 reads CASSPGLGASTDTQYF. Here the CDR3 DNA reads TGTGCCAGCAGCCCTGGGTTGGGGGCTAGCACAGATACGCAGTATTTT.

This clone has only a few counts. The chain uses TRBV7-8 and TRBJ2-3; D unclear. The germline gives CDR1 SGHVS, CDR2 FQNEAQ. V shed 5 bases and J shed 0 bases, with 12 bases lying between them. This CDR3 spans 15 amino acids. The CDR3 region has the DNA TGTGCCAGCAGCGCGTCAGGCCCTAGCACAGATACGCAGTATTTT. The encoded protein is CASSASGPSTDTQYF.

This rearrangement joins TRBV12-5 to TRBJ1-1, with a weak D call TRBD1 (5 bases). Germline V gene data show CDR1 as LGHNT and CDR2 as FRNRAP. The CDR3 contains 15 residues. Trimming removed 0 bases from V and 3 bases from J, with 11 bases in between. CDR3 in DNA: TGTGCTAGTGGTTTGGTTTTAGGGACTGACACTGAAGCTTTCTTT. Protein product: CASGLVLGTDTEAFF.

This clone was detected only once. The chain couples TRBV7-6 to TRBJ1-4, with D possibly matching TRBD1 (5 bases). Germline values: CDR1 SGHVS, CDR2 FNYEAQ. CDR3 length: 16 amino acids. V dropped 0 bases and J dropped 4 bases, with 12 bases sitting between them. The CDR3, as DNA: TGTGCCAGCAGCTTAGCGCGAGGGGAGGATAATGAAAAACTGTTTTTT. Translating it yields CASSLARGEDNEKLFF.

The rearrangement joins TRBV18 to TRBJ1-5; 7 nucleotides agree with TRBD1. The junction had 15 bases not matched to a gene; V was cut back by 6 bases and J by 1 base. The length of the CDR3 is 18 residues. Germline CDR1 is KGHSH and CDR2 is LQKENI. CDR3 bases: TGTGCCAGCTCTCAAAAGCTAACCGGGACAGAAAGCAATCAGCCCCAGCATTTT. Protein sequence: CASSQKLTGTESNQPQHF.

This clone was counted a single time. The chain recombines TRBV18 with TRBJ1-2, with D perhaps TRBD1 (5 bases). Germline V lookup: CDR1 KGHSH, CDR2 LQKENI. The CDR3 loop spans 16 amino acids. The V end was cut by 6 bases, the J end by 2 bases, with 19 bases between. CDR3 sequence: CASSPSPDRPNYGYTF. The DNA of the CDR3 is TGTGCCAGCTCTCCAAGCCCCGACAGACCAAACTATGGCTACACCTTC.

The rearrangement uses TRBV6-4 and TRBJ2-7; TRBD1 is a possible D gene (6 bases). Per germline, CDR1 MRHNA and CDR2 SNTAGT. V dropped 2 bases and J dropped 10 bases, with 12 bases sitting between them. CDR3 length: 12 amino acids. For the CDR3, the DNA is TGTGCCAGCAGTGACGACACAGGGCGACAGTACTTC. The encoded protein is CASSDDTGRQYF.

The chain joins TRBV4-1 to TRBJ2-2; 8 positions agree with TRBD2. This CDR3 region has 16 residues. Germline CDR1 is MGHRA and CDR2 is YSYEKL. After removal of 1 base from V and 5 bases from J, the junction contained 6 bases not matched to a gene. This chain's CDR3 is CASSQGLAGGTGELFF. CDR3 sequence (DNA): TGCGCCAGCAGCCAAGGGCTAGCGGGTGGGACCGGGGAGCTGTTTTTT.

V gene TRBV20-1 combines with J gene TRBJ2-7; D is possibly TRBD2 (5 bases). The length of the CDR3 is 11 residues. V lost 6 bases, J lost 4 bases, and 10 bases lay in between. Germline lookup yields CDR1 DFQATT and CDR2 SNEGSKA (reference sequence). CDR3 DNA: TGCAGTGCCTCGGGCGGGTACGAGCAGTACTTC. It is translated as CSASGGYEQYF.

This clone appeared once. CDR3 sequence reads: CASSVGENYEQYF. CDR3 sequence (DNA): TGTGCCAGCAGCGTCGGGGAAAACTACGAGCAGTACTTC. The genes are TRBV7-8 and TRBJ2-7; a possible D gene is TRBD2 (5 bases). This CDR3 spans 13 amino acids. Trimming stripped 5 bases from V and 3 bases from J, with 11 bases between. Germline V gene data show CDR1 as SGHVS and CDR2 as FQNEAQ.

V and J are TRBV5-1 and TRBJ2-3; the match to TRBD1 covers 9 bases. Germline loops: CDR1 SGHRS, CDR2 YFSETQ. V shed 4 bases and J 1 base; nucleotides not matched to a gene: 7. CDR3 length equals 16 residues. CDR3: CASSTGTGSRTDTQYF. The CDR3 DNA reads TGCGCCAGCAGCACCGGGACAGGGTCCCGCACAGATACGCAGTATTTT.